The 14 T cell receptor beta chains listed next were all sequenced from one sample in a study of read filtering for tumor transcriptome and immune sequencing. The library was built from 400 ng RNA with molecular barcoded adaptors for alpha/delta and beta/gamma chains. TCRdb passed the reads through MiXCR, listing each CDR3 protein once. This table holds around 6,000 distinct CDR3 sequences, less than 25% found once. Source material: a population of CD138-negative cells sorted from bone marrow. Source of these receptors: a donor at least 40 years old with multiple myeloma.

This clonotype was seen at least ten times. V and J are TRBV20-1 and TRBJ2-2; D unresolved. V gave up 1 base and J gave up 5 bases, with 8 bases separating them. This CDR3 has 13 residues. Germline V gene sequence: CDR1 DFQATT, CDR2 SNEGSKA (reference sequence). The CDR3 loop is CSARVEGTGELFF. The CDR3 region has the DNA TGCAGTGCTAGAGTGGAAGGGACCGGGGAGCTGTTTTTT.

The J gene is TRBJ2-7, the V gene TRBV29-1; 8 nucleotides match TRBD2. This CDR3 is 15 amino acids long. Germline CDR1 SQVTM, CDR2 ANQGSEA. V shed 5 bases and J 0 bases; nucleotides not matched to a gene: 9. The CDR3 loop is CSVIAGGVSSYEQYF. The CDR3 DNA reads as TGCAGCGTTATAGCCGGGGGGGTAAGCTCCTACGAGCAGTACTTC.

As regards this clonotype: This may come from a read error, since a much larger clone is one base off. The CDR3 end shows no conserved phenylalanine or tryptophan, and so a read error is likely. The J gene is TRBJ2-1, the V gene TRBV6-1; 13 bases map to TRBD2. This CDR3 has 15 amino acids. The germline gives CDR1 MNHNS, CDR2 SASEGT. The CDR3 DNA follows: TGTGCCAACAGTGTACCGGGACTAGCGGGAATGGAGCAGTTCTCC. This gives the protein CANSVPGLAGMEQFS.

This clonotype was detected ten times or more. The chain employs TRBV6-2 or TRBV6-3 and TRBJ2-7, with a weak D call TRBD2 (6 bases). This CDR3 has 14 amino acids. The ends were cut back, 2 bases at V and 3 bases at J, with 11 bases in the middle. Germline V gene sequence: CDR1 MNHEY, CDR2 SVGEGT. Here the CDR3 DNA reads TGTGCCAGCAGTTACGGAGGGGTGATCTACGAGCAGTACTTC. It encodes CASSYGGVIYEQYF.

Of note for this clonotype: At one boundary the junction diverges from the germline segment, which might be a read error. The chain carries TRBV6-5 and TRBJ2-6; a weak D match, TRBD1 (6 bases). The V gene's germline CDR1 is MNHEY and CDR2 SVGAGI. The CDR3 contains 17 residues. The CDR3 DNA is TGTGCTAGCACCCAGGACAGTTTCTACTCTGGGGCCAACGTCCTGACTTTC. Translating gives CASTQDSFYSGANVLTF.

This clonotype ranks as medium-sized. The chain recombines TRBV20-1 with TRBJ2-7; 8 positions agree with TRBD2. V shed 3 bases, J shed 3 bases, and the junction held 16 bases outside the gene matches. The CDR3 is 17 residues long. Germline V gene lookup returns CDR1 DFQATT and CDR2 SNEGSKA (reference sequence). CDR3 loop: CSARSSWTSTLGYEQYF. Here the CDR3 DNA reads TGCAGTGCTAGGTCATCGTGGACTAGCACCCTGGGCTACGAGCAGTACTTC.

As regards this clonotype: A much larger clone is a single base away; this may be a read error. The chain employs TRBV29-1 and TRBJ2-7, with D perhaps matching TRBD2 (6 bases). V lost 4 bases to trimming and J lost 2 bases, with 12 bases between them. In germline, CDR1 is SQVTM, CDR2 ANQGSEA. This CDR3 has 13 residues. This CDR3 reads CSVVPGATYEQYF. CDR3 coding DNA: TGCAGCGTTGTACCGGGAGCCACCTACGAGCAGTACTTC.

This clonotype was picked up many times. The gene calls are TRBV7-3 and TRBJ2-3; TRBD1 aligns across 7 bases. Per germline, CDR1 SGHTA and CDR2 FQGTGA. V shed 2 bases and J 5 bases; nucleotides not matched to a gene: 4. The CDR3 is 14 amino acids. This chain's CDR3 is CASSLEGAQDTQYF. Here the CDR3 DNA reads TGTGCCAGCAGCTTAGAGGGGGCGCAAGATACGCAGTATTTT.

This clonotype was counted at least ten times. This chain links TRBV7-9 with TRBJ2-5, with 8 bases fitting TRBD1. Germline loops: CDR1 SEHNR, CDR2 FQNEAQ (reference sequence). This CDR3 is 16 amino acids long. V dropped 5 bases and J dropped 0; count of bases not matched to a gene: 8. CDR3 sequence reads: CASSLQGGLYQETQYF. CDR3 coding DNA: TGTGCCAGCAGCCTACAGGGGGGTCTTTACCAAGAGACCCAGTACTTC.

This clonotype is categorized as medium-sized. V gene TRBV27 combines with J gene TRBJ1-4; D unclear. The V end was cut by 3 bases, the J end by 8 bases, with 16 bases between. The CDR3 covers 15 residues. Germline assignment: CDR1 MNHEY and CDR2 SMNVEV (reference sequence). CDR3: CASSLFLAGNEKLFF. Here the CDR3 DNA reads TGTGCCAGCAGTTTGTTTTTGGCGGGCAACGAAAAACTGTTTTTT.

In the case of this clonotype: At one of its ends the junction is not consistent with the germline gene, which may arise from a read error. V gene TRBV6-1 combines with J gene TRBJ2-1, with D possibly being TRBD2 (5 bases). The CDR3 spans 15 residues. CDR1 is MNHNS and CDR2 is SASEGT in the germline V gene. Here the CDR3 DNA reads TGTGCCGGCAGGCCCCGAGGGTCAGCCTACAATGAGCAGTTCTTC. This sequence encodes CAGRPRGSAYNEQFF.

By proportion, this clonotype is medium-sized. This chain connects TRBV7-9 to TRBJ1-1, with unresolved D. This CDR3 comprises 14 residues. V was pared by 5 bases and J by 5 bases, with 15 bases between. CDR1 is SEHNR and CDR2 is FQNEAQ in the germline V gene (reference sequence). The CDR3 DNA reads as TGTGCCAGCAGCGTCCGCGGGGTGGGAACTGAAGCTTTCTTT. This gives the protein CASSVRGVGTEAFF. The full variable domain, rest sourced from reference TRBV7-9 and TRBJ1-1, is DTGVSQNPRHKITKRGQNVTFRCDPISEHNRLYWYRQTLGQGPEFLTYFQNEAQLEKSRLLSDRFSAERPKGSFSTLEIQRTEQGDSAMYLCASSVRGVGTEAFFGQGTRLTVV.

Concerning this clonotype itself: One junction end disagrees with the germline gene, perhaps due to a read error. J is TRBJ1-2 and V is TRBV14; possible D gene TRBD1, 6 bases. The CDR3 covers 14 residues. CDR1 SGHDN and CDR2 FVKESK come from the germline V gene. The CDR3 nucleotides read TGTGCCAGCAGCCAAGATCAGGGGCCCTATGGCTACAACTTC. It codes for CASSQDQGPYGYNF.

This clonotype was seen at least ten times. This sequence joins TRBV13 and TRBJ1-6; the D is unclear. Germline V gives CDR1 PRHDT, CDR2 FYEKMQ (reference sequence). V gave up 5 bases and J gave up 5 bases, with 19 bases separating them. This CDR3 has 17 residues. In DNA, the CDR3 is TGTGCCAGCAGCGTCACGTCGAACCGGGATCATAATTCACCCCTCCACTTT. Protein sequence: CASSVTSNRDHNSPLHF.